Below, 28 T cell receptor beta chains from the same sample are listed, as sequenced in a study of STAT5B mutations in CD4+ large granular lymphocyte leukemia. Sequencing was performed with immunoSEQ multiplex PCR; in TCRdb, only in-frame clones are kept and a portion is missing. The sample has 600 or so clones; roughly two thirds are singletons. The sequenced material came from PBMCs. These receptors were collected from an elderly woman with CD4+ T-cell large granular lymphocyte leukemia.

The rearrangement uses TRBV19 and TRBJ1-1, with TRBD1 as a possible D gene (6 bases). This CDR3 has 15 amino acids. The V gene lost 1 base and the J gene lost 0 bases, with 9 bases spanning the gap. Germline loops: CDR1 LNHDA, CDR2 SQIVND (reference sequence). CDR3 region: CASSIGPGVNTEAFF. The DNA for the CDR3 is TGTGCCAGTAGTATAGGCCCAGGGGTGAACACTGAAGCTTTCTTT.

This rearrangement joins TRBV5-4 to TRBJ1-1, with D unresolved. The V gene's germline CDR1 is SGHNT and CDR2 YYREEE (reference sequence). The CDR3 runs to 13 residues. V dropped 2 bases and J dropped 2 bases, with 7 bases sitting between them. The chain's CDR3 is CASSLNRNTEAFF. CDR3 bases: TGTGCCAGCAGCTTAAACCGCAACACTGAAGCTTTCTTT.

The chain combines TRBV5-1 with TRBJ2-7; D may be TRBD2 (6 bases). The CDR3 extends over 16 amino acids. The germline gives CDR1 SGHRS, CDR2 YFSETQ. V was clipped by 2 bases and J by 4 bases, with 19 bases between them. The CDR3 region is CASSLQGRRGSYEQYF. In DNA form, the CDR3 reads TGCGCCAGCAGCTTACAAGGCCGGAGGGGCTCTTACGAGCAGTACTTC.

CDR3 bases: TGTGCCAGCAGTTTCTGGGGCTCTGGGGCCAACGTCCTGACTTTC. This encodes CASSFWGSGANVLTF. The V call is TRBV28, the J call TRBJ2-6; D unresolved. The ends were cut back, 3 bases at V and 0 bases at J, with 6 bases in the middle. Germline CDR1 reads MDHEN; CDR2 reads SYDVKM. The CDR3 covers 15 residues.

This clone was counted a single time. The chain recombines TRBV9 with TRBJ2-3, with 12 positions matching TRBD2. The CDR3 has 17 amino acids. The germline V gene has CDR1 SGDLS and CDR2 YYNGEE. J gave up 8 bases and V 0 bases, and 10 bases lay outside the gene matches. The CDR3 DNA is TGTGCCAGCAGCGTAGATACTGGACTAGCGGGAATCGGTACGCAGTATTTT. Translating it yields CASSVDTGLAGIGTQYF.

This rearrangement joins TRBV27 to TRBJ1-4; D is uncertain. The CDR3 covers 13 residues. V was trimmed by 4 bases and J by 4 bases, leaving 7 bases between them. In germline, CDR1 is MNHEY, CDR2 SMNVEV (reference sequence). The chain's CDR3 is CASSSGVNEKLFF. The CDR3 DNA is TGTGCCAGCAGTTCGGGAGTTAATGAAAAACTGTTTTTT. Full variable domain (missing parts from reference TRBV27 and TRBJ1-4): EAQVTQNPRYLITVTGKKLTVTCSQNMNHEYMSWYRQDPGLGLRQIYYSMNVEVTDKGDVPEGYKVSRKEKRNFPLILESPSPNQTSLYFCASSSGVNEKLFFGSGTQLSVL.

This clone was observed a few times. The CDR3 sequence: CASSDRGREGSGANVLTF. The CDR3 DNA reads TGTGCCAGCAGCGACAGGGGGCGGGAAGGGTCTGGGGCCAACGTCCTGACTTTC. This chain joins TRBV11-1 and TRBJ2-6; 10 bases are a match to TRBD1. With V trimmed by 5 bases and J by 1 base, 8 bases remained unmatched. The germline V gene encodes CDR1 SGHAT and CDR2 FQDESV (reference sequence). The CDR3 is made up of 18 amino acids.

This clone has only a few counts. The chain carries TRBV18 and TRBJ1-5; D gene uncertain. Trimming stripped 6 bases from V and 0 bases from J, with 9 bases between. The length of the CDR3 is 14 residues. Germline V gene sequence: CDR1 KGHSH, CDR2 LQKENI. CDR3 in amino acids: CASSFTDSNQPQHF. The CDR3 nucleotides read TGTGCCAGCTCCTTTACGGATAGCAATCAGCCCCAGCATTTT.

The chain employs TRBV7-2 and TRBJ2-7, with no clear D. V was cut by 2 bases and J by 0 bases, with 14 bases left in between. The V gene's germline CDR1 is SGHTA and CDR2 FQGNSA. CDR3 length equals 16 residues. The CDR3 nucleotides are TGTGCCAGCAGCTTAATTTCGGCGGTGAGCTCCTACGAGCAGTACTTC. It translates to CASSLISAVSSYEQYF.

J is TRBJ2-3 and V is TRBV7-9; 8 positions match TRBD1. The CDR3 runs to 16 residues. Germline assignment: CDR1 SEHNR and CDR2 FQNEAQ (reference sequence). V lost 4 bases to trimming and J lost 2 bases; unmatched junction nucleotides: 8. In DNA form, the CDR3 reads TGTGCCAGCAGCTGGCCCCAGGGGGCCCCCACAGATACGCAGTATTTT. This gives the protein CASSWPQGAPTDTQYF.

This clone was observed a handful of times. CDR3 amino acids: CAWSVLDPSGELFF. In nucleotides, the CDR3 is TGTGCCTGGAGTGTACTGGATCCGTCCGGGGAGCTGTTTTTT. The chain combines TRBV30 with TRBJ2-2; no reliable D call. V was trimmed by 0 bases and J by 6 bases, leaving 11 bases between them. CDR1 is GTSNPN, CDR2 SVGIG, per germline (reference sequence). This CDR3 region has 14 residues.

V gene TRBV28 combines with J gene TRBJ2-7; TRBD1 matches 9 bases. This CDR3 comprises 14 residues. Trimming at V came to 5 bases and at J to 1 base, leaving 3 bases not matched to a gene. CDR1 and CDR2 from the germline V gene are MDHEN and SYDVKM. In DNA form, the CDR3 reads TGTGCCAGCAGTCGGGACAGGGTGTCCTACGAGCAGTACTTC. Translation: CASSRDRVSYEQYF.

The rearrangement joins TRBV7-6 to TRBJ1-2; 8 bases are shared with TRBD1. There are 14 residues in the CDR3. Germline CDR1 and CDR2: SGHVS and FNYEAQ. Trimming cost V 5 bases and J 2 bases; bases outside gene matches: 4. Here the CDR3 DNA reads TGTGCCAGCAGCCCACGGACAGGGAACTATGGCTACACCTTC. Translating gives CASSPRTGNYGYTF.

V and J are TRBV4-2 and TRBJ2-5; D possibly matches TRBD1 or TRBD2 (5 bases each). This CDR3 is built from 13 residues. Germline lookup yields CDR1 LGHNA and CDR2 YNFKEQ. Trimming left V 7 bases short and J 4 bases short, with 13 bases between. This CDR3 reads CASNPGTAETQYF. The CDR3 DNA is TGTGCCAGCAATCCAGGGACGGCAGAGACCCAGTACTTC.

In its sample, this clone ranks as hyperexpanded. This chain connects TRBV10-3 to TRBJ1-2, with D possibly TRBD1 on 5 matching bases. Per germline, CDR1 ENHRY and CDR2 SYGVKD. The CDR3 covers 13 residues. V was clipped by 4 bases and J by 6 bases, with 12 bases between them. The CDR3 bases are TGTGCCATCAGTGCGGGGCCGGGGGATGGCTACACCTTC. Translating it yields CAISAGPGDGYTF.

The gene calls are TRBV25-1 and TRBJ2-7, with D perhaps TRBD2 (5 bases). This CDR3 spans 13 amino acids. Germline assignment: CDR1 MGHDK and CDR2 SYGVNS. The V end was cut by 6 bases, the J end by 0 bases, with 9 bases between. CDR3 DNA sequence: TGTGCCAGCAGGAGCGGAAGCTCCTACGAGCAGTACTTC. Its protein is CASRSGSSYEQYF.

This clone occurred a few times. The genes are TRBV11-3 and TRBJ1-1; no clear D gene. The CDR3 is 14 amino acids. Germline lookup yields CDR1 SGHNT and CDR2 YENEEA. The V end lost 2 bases, the J end lost 0 bases, and 7 bases lay between the germline ends. CDR3 region: CASSLRNMNTEAFF. The CDR3 DNA reads TGTGCCAGCAGCTTAAGGAACATGAACACTGAAGCTTTCTTT.

This chain links TRBV5-6 with TRBJ2-1, with D uncertain. The V and J ends lost 2 bases and 4 bases respectively, with 7 bases between them. In germline, CDR1 is SGHDT, CDR2 YYEEEE. This CDR3 is 13 amino acids long. DNA of the CDR3: TGTGCCAGCAGCTTTGGCCGTTACAATGAGCAGTTCTTC. Protein sequence: CASSFGRYNEQFF.

The chain is built from TRBV2 and TRBJ1-1, with no clear D. CDR1 SNHLY and CDR2 FYNNEI come from the germline V gene. The CDR3 length is 13 residues. V gave up 4 bases and J gave up 8 bases, with 14 bases separating them. The CDR3 loop is CASSARINSEAFF. CDR3 DNA sequence: TGTGCCAGCAGTGCCAGGATTAACAGCGAAGCTTTCTTT. Based on the CDR3 plus reference TRBV2 and TRBJ1-1, the full variable domain is EPEVTQTPSHQVTQMGQEVILRCVPISNHLYFYWYRQILGQKVEFLVSFYNNEISEKSEIFDDQFSVERPDGSNFTLKIRSTKLEDSAMYFCASSARINSEAFFGQGTRLTVV.

This clone is categorized as medium-sized. The chain carries TRBV4-1 and TRBJ1-1, with D hard to call. Trimming stripped 1 base from V and 7 bases from J, with 10 bases between. The length of the CDR3 is 13 residues. Germline-derived CDR1 and CDR2 are MGHRA and YSYEKL. CDR3 amino acids: CASSQGNIGEAFF. The CDR3 DNA follows: TGCGCCAGCAGCCAAGGGAACATCGGTGAAGCTTTCTTT.

This clone was observed a single time. The chain combines TRBV6-5 with TRBJ2-1, with 7 positions matching TRBD2. V trimming: 4 bases; J trimming: 9 bases; junction bases outside the gene matches: 3. The CDR3 contains 12 residues. Looked up from germline, CDR1 is MNHEY and CDR2 is SVGAGI. CDR3: CASSSTSPEQFF. In nucleotides, the CDR3 is TGTGCCAGCAGTTCGACTAGCCCTGAGCAGTTCTTC.

The chain uses TRBV6-5 and TRBJ1-4; D unresolved. Germline V gene sequence: CDR1 MNHEY, CDR2 SVGAGI. This CDR3 spans 15 amino acids. V was cut by 0 bases and J by 0 bases, with 5 bases left in between. CDR3 coding DNA: TGTGCCAGCAGTTACTCTGGAGCAACTAATGAAAAACTGTTTTTT. Amino acid sequence: CASSYSGATNEKLFF.

This clone appeared once. The J gene is TRBJ2-1, the V gene TRBV6-5; D unclear. The CDR3 has 15 amino acids. The ends were cut back, 0 bases at V and 2 bases at J, with 8 bases in the middle. CDR1 is MNHEY, CDR2 SVGAGI, per germline. The CDR3 DNA reads as TGTGCCAGCAGTTACTCGCCCGCGGCCTACAATGAGCAGTTCTTC. Translating it yields CASSYSPAAYNEQFF.

The gene calls are TRBV7-8 and TRBJ1-1; possibly TRBD1 for D (5 bases). The CDR3 totals 14 residues. The germline gives CDR1 SGHVS, CDR2 FQNEAQ. Trimming removed 5 bases at V and 7 bases at J, with 17 bases between. The CDR3 bases are TGTGCCAGCAGCCCAGAGGCAGTGACAGTTGAAGCTTTCTTT. It encodes CASSPEAVTVEAFF.

CDR3 DNA: TGTGCCAGCAGTTCTTCAGGACAGCCCCAGCATTTT. As protein: CASSSSGQPQHF. The chain has TRBV6-6 and TRBJ1-5; D gene unclear. This CDR3 has 12 residues. V was cut by 4 bases and J by 7 bases, with 8 bases left in between. The germline V gene encodes CDR1 MNHNY and CDR2 SVGAGI (reference sequence).

In its sample, this clone ranks as medium-sized. The V gene is TRBV6-1, the J gene TRBJ1-1; D not resolved. The germline CDR1 and CDR2 sequences are MNHNS and SASEGT. V shed 0 bases and J shed 7 bases, with 12 bases lying between them. The CDR3 extends over 14 amino acids. Here the CDR3 reads CASSEAVGLGEAFF. In DNA form, the CDR3 reads TGTGCCAGCAGTGAAGCGGTTGGGTTGGGTGAAGCTTTCTTT.

V is TRBV9 and J is TRBJ2-1; 8 bases line up with TRBD2. Germline V gives CDR1 SGDLS, CDR2 YYNGEE. V was clipped by 4 bases and J by 9 bases; unmatched bases: 15. CDR3 length: 16 residues. As DNA, the CDR3 is TGTGCCAGCAGCCCCCGTTCGGGACTAGAGATGGGTGAGCAGTTCTTC. Protein product: CASSPRSGLEMGEQFF. Looking up the rest from reference TRBV9 and TRBJ2-1 gives the full variable domain: DSGVTQTPKHLITATGQRVTLRCSPRSGDLSVYWYQQSLDQGLQFLIQYYNGEERAKGNILERFSAQQFPDLHSELNLSSLELGDSALYFCASSPRSGLEMGEQFFGPGTRLTVL.

CDR3 nucleotides: TGTGCCAGCAGTTTTTCAGCGGGAGGGCTTTACGAGCAGTACTTC. Translating gives CASSFSAGGLYEQYF. V is TRBV27 and J is TRBJ2-7, with TRBD2 matching over 10 bases. The CDR3 length is 15 residues. V lost 3 bases to trimming and J lost 4 bases; unmatched junction nucleotides: 6. Germline V gene data show CDR1 as MNHEY and CDR2 as SMNVEV (reference sequence).